This is a list of T cell receptor beta chains from one sample in a study of early T cells in non-severe SARS-CoV-2 infection. TCRdb reprocessed the 5' RACE reads with MiXCR, giving one entry per CDR3 protein. The table records roughly 47,000 distinct CDR3 sequences, 5.5% to 8% of them present only once. This specimen was whole blood, taken at baseline. Receptors originate from an adult who was a healthcare worker with PCR-confirmed SARS-CoV-2 infection or an uninfected control (not recorded which). Both conserved end residues are part of each CDR3. D genes are given only for firm matches. A clone size is listed for some rows: how often the clone was seen (once, few, many), or a class if it is expanded.

>few|.|TRBJ2-2|TRBV24-1
TGTGCCACCAGTGATTCCCAGGGGCCCGGGGAGCTGTTTTTT
CATSDSQGPGELFF
>many|TRBD1|TRBJ2-1|TRBV7-6
TGTGCCAGCAGCTTCCGACAGGGGGACAACAATGAGCAGTTCTTC
CASSFRQGDNNEQFF
>many|.|TRBJ1-1|TRBV3-2
TGTGCCAGCAGCCAAGATCAGGGCAGGGCTTGGCGCGCTGAAGCTTTCTTT
CASSQDQGRAWRAEAFF
>many|.|TRBJ2-2|TRBV6-5
TGTGCCAGCAGTAGACCCCGGGACGACGGGACCGGGGAGCTGTTTTTT
CASSRPRDDGTGELFF
>few|.|TRBJ1-5|TRBV7-2
TGTGCCAGCAGCTTGGATAGCAATCAGCCCCAGCATTTT
CASSLDSNQPQHF
>.|TRBD1|TRBJ2-1|TRBV12-3/TRBV12-4
TGTGCCACCGGGGACAGGGCATACAATGAGCAGTTCTTC
CATGDRAYNEQFF
>once|.|TRBJ2-7|TRBV10-3
TGTGCCATCAGGGAGGGGTACGAGCAGTACTTC
CAIREGYEQYF
>.|.|TRBJ2-5|TRBV18
TGTGCCAGCTCACGCCAGGCCTCAGGCGGGGCGCAGACCCAGTACTTC
CASSRQASGGAQTQYF
>many|.|TRBJ2-7|TRBV20-1
TGCAGTGCCCATACCGGGCGGATCCCTTACGAGCAGTACTTC
CSAHTGRIPYEQYF
>few|.|TRBJ2-2|TRBV9
TGTGCCAGCAGCTTAGACGGGAACACCGGGGAGCTGTTTTTT
CASSLDGNTGELFF
>many|.|TRBJ1-5|TRBV6-1
TGTGCCAGCAGTGAACCCGGGAAGAGGCCCCAGCATTTT
CASSEPGKRPQHF
>many|.|TRBJ1-6|TRBV20-1
TGCAGTGCCCCAGGCCCTGGGAATTCACCCCTCCACTTT
CSAPGPGNSPLHF
>few|.|TRBJ2-2|TRBV11-2
TGTGCCAGCAGCTTAGAGGCGGGGACACATCCGAACACCGGGGAGCTGTTTTTT
CASSLEAGTHPNTGELFF
>many|.|TRBJ1-5|TRBV6-1
TGTGCCAGCAGTGAAGGTTACAGGGTCAGCAATCAGCCCCAGCATTTT
CASSEGYRVSNQPQHF
>many|.|TRBJ2-7|TRBV28
TGTGCCAGCAGTTCCCAACGCTACGAGCAGTACTTC
CASSSQRYEQYF
>many|.|TRBJ2-2|TRBV11-3
TGTGCCAGCAGCTTCCAGAACACCGGGGAGCTGTTTTTT
CASSFQNTGELFF
>many|TRBD1|TRBJ2-3|TRBV7-6
TGTGCCAGCAGCCCCGGAACGGGACAGGGGGTAGGAGGCACAGATACGCAGTATTTT
CASSPGTGQGVGGTDTQYF
>many|.|TRBJ2-7|TRBV18
TGTGCCAGCTCACCAGCGAACAGGGCCTACGAGCAGTACTTC
CASSPANRAYEQYF
>many|.|TRBJ1-2|TRBV12-3/TRBV12-4
TGTGCCAGCAGTTTAGCCCAGGGTGGCTACACCTTC
CASSLAQGGYTF
>many|.|TRBJ1-4|TRBV4-3
TGCGCCAGCAGCCAAGGAGGAGGGGCAACTAATGAAAAACTGTTTTTT
CASSQGGGATNEKLFF
>few|.|TRBJ2-7|TRBV10-1
TGCGCCAGCAGCGCCGGTAGCTCACTCCCGGTGCAGTACTTC
CASSAGSSLPVQYF
>.|TRBD1|TRBJ2-3|TRBV5-1
TGCGCCAGCAGCTTGTCTTTGACAGGGCAAACAGATACGCAGTATTTT
CASSLSLTGQTDTQYF
>.|.|TRBJ2-7|TRBV5-1
TGCGCCAGCAGCTTGGTCATTCCCCCCTACGAGCAGTACTTC
CASSLVIPPYEQYF
>many|.|TRBJ2-3|TRBV29-1
TGCAGCGCCCCTGGGGTCGGGGCAGATACGCAGTATTTT
CSAPGVGADTQYF
>many|.|TRBJ1-5|TRBV4-2
TGTGCCAGCAGCCAAGTTTGGGGCATAAGCAATCAGCCCCAGCATTTT
CASSQVWGISNQPQHF
>many|.|TRBJ1-3|TRBV7-2
TGTGCCAGCAGCTCGGACAGAGCTGAAAACACCATATATTTT
CASSSDRAENTIYF
>many|.|TRBJ1-6|TRBV20-1
TGCAGTGCTAGAGATCTGACGGGTTCCTTTTATTCACCCCTCCACTTT
CSARDLTGSFYSPLHF
>many|.|TRBJ1-2|TRBV25-1
TGTGCCAGCAGTGAGGGGGGTGGGTATGGCTACACCTTC
CASSEGGGYGYTF
>.|TRBD2|TRBJ2-5|TRBV5-1
TGCGCCAGCACCCCAGGAATAAGACTAGCGGGGGTAGAGACCCAGTACTTC
CASTPGIRLAGVETQYF
>.|TRBD1|TRBJ2-7|TRBV7-8
TGTGCCAGCAGCTTATCCCGGGACAGTTACTACGAGCAGTACTTC
CASSLSRDSYYEQYF
>many|.|TRBJ2-5|TRBV5-1
TGCGCCAGCAGTAACGGCGGGGTCACAAAGGGAGAGACCCAGTACTTC
CASSNGGVTKGETQYF
>many|TRBD1|TRBJ1-1|TRBV5-1
TGCGCCAGCAGCCAAAAAGTAACAGGGGGCACGGCTTTCTTT
CASSQKVTGGTAFF
>many|TRBD2|TRBJ2-6|TRBV4-2
TGTGCCAGCAGTACAGCGGGGTTAAACTCTGGGGCCAACGTCCTGACTTTC
CASSTAGLNSGANVLTF
>.|TRBD1|TRBJ1-5|TRBV20-1
TGCAGTGCTAGCGGGGACAGGGACAATCAGCCCCAGCATTTT
CSASGDRDNQPQHF
>many|TRBD1|TRBJ2-7|TRBV4-1
TGCGCCAGCAGCCATGGTGGGACAGAAGGCGACGAGCAGTACTTC
CASSHGGTEGDEQYF
>few|.|TRBJ1-6|TRBV11-2
TGTGCCAGCAGCTCACCAAGGGGGTCTAATTCACCCCTCCACTTT
CASSSPRGSNSPLHF
>few|.|TRBJ1-5|TRBV4-3
TGCGCCAGCAGCCAAGCCGGGGGGGGCAATCAGCCCCAGCATTTT
CASSQAGGGNQPQHF
>.|TRBD1|TRBJ1-1|TRBV9
TGTGCCAGCAGCCCAACAGGGGGTCTCACTGAAGCTTTCTTT
CASSPTGGLTEAFF
>.|.|TRBJ1-2|TRBV10-1
TGCGCCAGCAGTGAGTCCCGCTACACCTTC
CASSESRYTF
>few|.|TRBJ1-4|TRBV28
TGTGCCAGCAGGGCCGGAAACCAGATCGAAAAACTGTTTTTT
CASRAGNQIEKLFF
>many|TRBD2|TRBJ2-1|TRBV12-3/TRBV12-4
TGTGCCAGCAGTTTAGGACTAGCTAGAAACAATGAGCAGTTCTTC
CASSLGLARNNEQFF
>.|TRBD2|TRBJ2-2|TRBV27
TGTGCCAGCAGTTCCGGGGCGGGAGACACCGGGGAGCTGTTTTTT
CASSSGAGDTGELFF
>many|TRBD1|TRBJ1-5|TRBV27
TGTGCCAGCAGTCCACAGGGGTTGCGCAATCAGCCCCAGCATTTT
CASSPQGLRNQPQHF
>many|TRBD1|TRBJ2-3|TRBV6-1
TGTGCCAGCAGTCGTCCTCCGGGACAGGGTCTATCAGATACGCAGTATTTT
CASSRPPGQGLSDTQYF
>many|TRBD1|TRBJ2-7|TRBV2
TGTGCCAGCAGTGGACAGGGGAAGGCCTACGAGCAGTACTTC
CASSGQGKAYEQYF
>many|TRBD2|TRBJ2-1|TRBV11-3
TGTGCCAGCAGCTTTAGCGGGGGGGCCCTGAATGAGCAGTTCTTC
CASSFSGGALNEQFF
>many|.|TRBJ2-2|TRBV6-5
TGTGCCAGCAGTTCAGGGCCAATGAACACCGGGGAGCTGTTTTTT
CASSSGPMNTGELFF
>many|TRBD2|TRBJ2-1|TRBV6-2/TRBV6-3
TGTGCCAGCAACGACGGAGCGGGGGGGTACAATGAGCAGTTCTTC
CASNDGAGGYNEQFF
>many|TRBD1|TRBJ2-2|TRBV12-3/TRBV12-4
TGTGCCAGCAGTTTTGGACAGGGGACCGGGGAGCTGTTTTTT
CASSFGQGTGELFF
>many|.|TRBJ2-7|TRBV6-1
TGTGCCAGCAGTGGAGTGGGAGGATCCAACTCCTACGAGCAGTACTTC
CASSGVGGSNSYEQYF
>many|.|TRBJ2-7|TRBV2
TGTGCCAGCAGTGAGTCCAACTACGAGCAGTACTTC
CASSESNYEQYF
>few|.|TRBJ2-5|TRBV29-1
TGCAGCGTACTTGTTGACAGGATCCAAGAGACCCAGTACTTC
CSVLVDRIQETQYF
>many|TRBD1|TRBJ1-1|TRBV6-1
TGTGCCAGCAGTGAAGGGAAATTTGACAGGGCGGATGAAGCTTTCTTT
CASSEGKFDRADEAFF
>many|.|TRBJ1-5|TRBV6-5
TGTGCCAGAAAAGACAGCCACATCAATCAGCCCCAGCATTTT
CARKDSHINQPQHF
>.|.|TRBJ2-7|TRBV4-3
TGCGCCAGCAGCCAAGATGGGGGGAGCTCCTACGAGCAGTACTTC
CASSQDGGSSYEQYF
>.|.|TRBJ2-2|TRBV5-1
TGCGCCAGCAGCCTGAGGGCCGCGGGCACCGGGGAGCTGTTTTTT
CASSLRAAGTGELFF
>many|TRBD1|TRBJ1-5|TRBV12-3/TRBV12-4
TGTGCCAGCACTATAGGACAGGTCTATCAGCCCCAGCATTTT
CASTIGQVYQPQHF
>.|TRBD1|TRBJ2-2|TRBV6-6
TGTGCCAGCAGTTATGTGACAGGGTACACCGGGGAGCTGTTTTTT
CASSYVTGYTGELFF
>.|.|TRBJ2-1|TRBV5-4
TGTGCCAGCAGCTTGGCACGGGGGCGAAACAATGAGCAGTTCTTC
CASSLARGRNNEQFF
>many|TRBD1|TRBJ2-7|TRBV12-3/TRBV12-4
TGTGCCAGCAGTCGGGACAGCCACCCTACCTACGAGCAGTACTTC
CASSRDSHPTYEQYF